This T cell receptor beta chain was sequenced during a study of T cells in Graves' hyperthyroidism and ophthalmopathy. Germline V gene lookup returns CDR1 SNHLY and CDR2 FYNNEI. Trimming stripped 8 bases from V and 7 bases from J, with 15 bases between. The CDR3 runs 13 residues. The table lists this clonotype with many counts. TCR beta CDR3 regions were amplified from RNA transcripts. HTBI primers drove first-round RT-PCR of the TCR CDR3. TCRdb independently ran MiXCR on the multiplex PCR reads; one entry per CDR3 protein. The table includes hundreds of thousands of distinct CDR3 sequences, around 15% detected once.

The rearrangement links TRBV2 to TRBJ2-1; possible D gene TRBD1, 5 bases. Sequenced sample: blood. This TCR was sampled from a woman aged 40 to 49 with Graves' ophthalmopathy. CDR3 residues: CASGQGPLNEQFF. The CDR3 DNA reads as TGTGCCAGCGGGCAGGGCCCGCTAAATGAGCAGTTCTTC.